The 22 T cell receptor beta chains listed next were all sequenced from one sample in a study of shared clonotypes between healthy human individuals. Sequenced by immunoSEQ multiplex PCR; TCRdb stores in-frame clones only, minus some. The sample carries over 2,000,000 clones, roughly 93% recorded once. Naive CD8 cells lacked CD45RO, underwent positive selection for CCR7 and left out terminally differentiated effector memory CD45RA+ cells. The source material was naive CD8+ T cells from PBMCs. These receptors all stem from a man aged 18 to 35 in good health. Some clones in this sample may be carry-over from other donors' samples.

The chain joins TRBV11-2 to TRBJ2-7; D unresolved. The germline gives CDR1 SGHAT, CDR2 FQNNGV. The length of the CDR3 is 13 residues. V dropped 3 bases and J dropped 5 bases, with 11 bases sitting between them. CDR3 bases: TGTGCCAGCAGCTTGGAAATTAGCCACGAGCAGTACTTC. Protein: CASSLEISHEQYF.

The chain joins TRBV25-1 to TRBJ2-1, with D uncertain. V shed 3 bases and J shed 4 bases, with 7 bases lying between them. This CDR3 is built from 13 residues. Germline V gene data show CDR1 as MGHDK and CDR2 as SYGVNS. The chain's CDR3 is CASSDFLYNEQFF. CDR3 bases: TGTGCCAGCAGTGACTTCCTTTACAATGAGCAGTTCTTC.

The CDR3 loop reads CASHRGDIGGSNEKLFF. The CDR3 DNA reads TGTGCCAGCCACCGCGGGGACATCGGGGGTTCTAATGAAAAACTGTTTTTT. The chain combines TRBV21-1 with TRBJ1-4. TRBV21-1 is flagged as a pseudogene. CDR3 length: 17 residues.

This chain joins TRBV27 and TRBJ2-7; 11 nucleotides line up with TRBD2. Germline trimming cut 6 bases from V and 3 bases from J; bases unmatched to any gene: 7. This CDR3 contains 15 residues. Germline CDR1 reads MNHEY; CDR2 reads SMNVEV (reference sequence). CDR3 sequence (DNA): TGTGCCAGCAGAAATAGCGGGAGGGCCATCTACGAGCAGTACTTC. This translates into CASRNSGRAIYEQYF.

Only a few counts were recorded for this clone. Other nucleotide sequences in the sample specify the same CDR3. The V and J genes are TRBV4-1 and TRBJ1-3; no firm D call. Germline lookup yields CDR1 MGHRA and CDR2 YSYEKL. V lost 3 bases, J lost 4 bases, and 1 base lay in between. The CDR3 covers 11 residues. As DNA, the CDR3 is TGCGCCAGCAGCCAGGGAAACACCATATATTTT. Translation: CASSQGNTIYF.

This rearrangement joins TRBV10-3 to TRBJ1-1; D is perhaps TRBD1 (6 bases). V was shortened by 3 bases and J by 1 base, with 9 bases between the two germline ends. The CDR3 runs to 14 residues. Germline V CDR1 and CDR2: ENHRY, SYGVKD. CDR3 loop: CAISDPRGNTEAFF. Here the CDR3 DNA reads TGTGCCATCAGTGATCCCAGGGGGAACACTGAAGCTTTCTTT.

The chain recombines TRBV5-8 with TRBJ2-7, with 9 nucleotides matching TRBD1. Germline assignment: CDR1 SGHTS and CDR2 YDEGEE. V lost 0 bases to trimming and J lost 5 bases; unmatched junction nucleotides: 6. This CDR3 is 15 amino acids long. As DNA, the CDR3 is TGTGCCAGCAGCTTGGGGGGACAGGGCCGAAACGAGCAGTACTTC. Its translation: CASSLGGQGRNEQYF.

The V and J genes are TRBV27 and TRBJ1-5; D is ambiguous. The CDR3 has 13 amino acids. The V gene's germline CDR1 is MNHEY and CDR2 SMNVEV (reference sequence). Trimming shortened V by 4 bases and J by 5 bases, and 9 bases separated the two germline ends. CDR3 coding DNA: TGTGCCAGCAGTTATAAGGCCTATCAGCCCCAGCATTTT. Amino acids: CASSYKAYQPQHF.

The chain joins TRBV5-4 to TRBJ1-2; weak D call: TRBD1 (6 bases). Trimming shortened V by 2 bases and J by 4 bases, and 12 bases separated the two germline ends. The V gene's germline CDR1 is SGHNT and CDR2 YYREEE (reference sequence). The CDR3 is made up of 14 amino acids. The CDR3 sequence: CASSFYGGGYGYTF. The CDR3 coding sequence is TGTGCCAGCAGCTTTTATGGAGGGGGCTATGGCTACACCTTC.

V usage is TRBV7-3 and J usage is TRBJ2-3; D unclear. Trimming removed 1 base from V and 0 bases from J, with 8 bases in between. Germline V gene lookup returns CDR1 SGHTA and CDR2 FQGTGA. There are 15 residues in the CDR3. The CDR3 coding sequence is TGTGCCAGCAGCTTAATTCCTGCTAGCACAGATACGCAGTATTTT. The encoded protein is CASSLIPASTDTQYF. The variable domain in full, completed from reference TRBV7-3 and TRBJ2-3, reads GAGVSQTPSNKVTEKGKYVELRCDPISGHTALYWYRQSLGQGPEFLIYFQGTGAADDSGLPNDRFFAVRPEGSVSTLKIQRTERGDSAVYLCASSLIPASTDTQYFGPGTRLTVL.

The chain recombines TRBV2 with TRBJ1-4; D gene uncertain. This CDR3 contains 15 residues. Trimming took 3 bases from V and 3 from J, leaving 11 bases between them. In germline, CDR1 is SNHLY, CDR2 FYNNEI. The CDR3 coding sequence is TGTGCCAGCAGTGATAGTACAGCGTCTAATGAAAAACTGTTTTTT. Protein product: CASSDSTASNEKLFF.

The chain joins TRBV9 to TRBJ2-1, with 10 bases lining up with TRBD1. The trim removed 3 bases at V and 8 bases at J, leaving 5 bases unmatched. CDR1 and CDR2 (germline): SGDLS, YYNGEE. The CDR3 covers 14 residues. CDR3 residues: CASSEWDRGDEQFF. The CDR3 DNA sequence: TGTGCCAGCAGCGAATGGGACAGGGGCGATGAGCAGTTCTTC.

The DNA for the CDR3 is TGTGCCAGCAGCGTAGTTGGACTAGCGAGCTCCTACAATGAGCAGTTCTTC. The encoded protein is CASSVVGLASSYNEQFF. The chain has TRBV9 and TRBJ2-1; 9 positions agree with TRBD2. J lost 0 bases, V lost 0 bases, and 4 bases had no gene match. The germline V gene has CDR1 SGDLS and CDR2 YYNGEE. The CDR3 loop spans 17 amino acids.

The chain recombines TRBV9 with TRBJ2-1, with a tentative D call TRBD1 (6 bases). Germline assignment: CDR1 SGDLS and CDR2 YYNGEE. V shed 0 bases and J shed 0 bases, with 13 bases lying between them. The CDR3 consists of 17 residues. Here the CDR3 DNA reads TGTGCCAGCAGCGTAGTTTCAGGGGCGAGCTCCTACAATGAGCAGTTCTTC. Its translation: CASSVVSGASSYNEQFF.

This chain connects TRBV27 to TRBJ2-1; TRBD1 is a possible D gene (6 bases). This CDR3 spans 15 amino acids. The V gene's germline CDR1 is MNHEY and CDR2 SMNVEV (reference sequence). With 3 bases removed from V and 1 base from J, the gap between germline ends came to 10 bases. The CDR3 DNA sequence: TGTGCCAGCAGTTTGCTAGGACAGTCCTACAATGAGCAGTTCTTC. Translation gives CASSLLGQSYNEQFF.

The chain couples TRBV28 to TRBJ2-7; 10 bases line up with TRBD2. CDR1 MDHEN and CDR2 SYDVKM come from the germline V gene. The CDR3 contains 15 residues. Unmatched junction bases numbered 7, after V lost 5 bases and J lost 3 bases. CDR3 in DNA: TGTGCCAGCAGTATACCGGGACTAGCGAGCTACGAGCAGTACTTC. Residues: CASSIPGLASYEQYF.

On this clone: Additional DNA sequences in this sample encode the identical CDR3. The J gene is TRBJ2-7, the V gene TRBV28; 12 nucleotides match TRBD2. The CDR3 is 14 amino acids. The germline V gene encodes CDR1 MDHEN and CDR2 SYDVKM. Trimming at V came to 7 bases and at J to 2 bases, leaving 3 bases not matched to a gene. The CDR3 sequence is CASNLAGGTYEQYF. In DNA form, the CDR3 reads TGTGCCAGCAACCTAGCGGGAGGGACCTACGAGCAGTACTTC.

This CDR3 reads CASSLWVAANYGYTF. CDR3 coding DNA: TGTGCCAGCAGTTTATGGGTGGCAGCTAACTATGGCTACACCTTC. The chain is built from TRBV28 and TRBJ1-2; no clear D. This CDR3 has 15 amino acids. The V gene's germline CDR1 is MDHEN and CDR2 SYDVKM. V was trimmed by 0 bases and J by 0 bases, leaving 8 bases between them.

This chain uses TRBV7-6 with TRBJ2-5; 11 bases fit TRBD2. The trim removed 5 bases at V and 5 bases at J, leaving 7 bases unmatched. The CDR3 contains 15 residues. Looked up from germline, CDR1 is SGHVS and CDR2 is FNYEAQ. The CDR3 nucleotides are TGTGCCAGCAGCCGGCTAGCGGGAGGTAGTGAGACCCAGTACTTC. Translated, it gives CASSRLAGGSETQYF.

V usage is TRBV28 and J usage is TRBJ2-2; D is uncertain. CDR1 and CDR2 (germline): MDHEN, SYDVKM. Deletions cut 3 bases from V and 1 base from J, with 6 bases between. The CDR3 has 14 amino acids. The CDR3 DNA sequence: TGTGCCAGCAGTTTTTATATGAACACCGGGGAGCTGTTTTTT. Protein sequence: CASSFYMNTGELFF.

The CDR3 spells CASSYSSGVYNEQFF. Here the CDR3 DNA reads TGTGCCAGCAGTTACTCAAGCGGGGTCTACAATGAGCAGTTCTTC. The rearrangement links TRBV6-5 to TRBJ2-1; TRBD2 aligns across 7 bases. The ends lost 0 bases at V and 3 bases at J; junction bases unmatched: 2. From germline, CDR1 is MNHEY and CDR2 SVGAGI. The CDR3 spans 15 residues.

As regards this clone: This sample also contains other DNA sequences that code for the same CDR3. This chain connects TRBV5-1 to TRBJ2-1; D call uncertain. V was trimmed by 0 bases and J by 2 bases, leaving 0 bases between them. CDR1 is SGHRS and CDR2 is YFSETQ in the germline V gene. The CDR3 spans 12 residues. This CDR3 reads CASSLAYNEQFF. CDR3 in DNA: TGCGCCAGCAGCTTGGCCTACAATGAGCAGTTCTTC.